The rows below give T cell receptor beta chains drawn from one sample of a study of blood T cell repertoires in COVID-19. Clones were read by immunoSEQ multiplex PCR, and TCRdb kept only the in-frame ones, dropping some. The sample consists of approximately 350,000 clones, about 90% of them appearing once. Sequencing was done on a sample of peripheral blood. These TCRs come from a woman in her forties or fifties with COVID-19, enrolled during active disease. CDR3s include the opening cysteine and the closing phenylalanine or tryptophan. D genes are given only for firm matches. Not every row has a clone size; where given, it reads once, few, many or a size class.

v_gene: TRBV25-1
d_gene: NA
abundance: NA
len: 13
j_gene: TRBJ1-1
CDR3nt: TGTGCCAGCAGTGAACCCAGACGGGATGAAGCTTTCTTT
CDR3aa: CASSEPRRDEAFF

v_gene: TRBV7-3
d_gene: NA
abundance: NA
len: 14
j_gene: TRBJ2-5
CDR3nt: TGTGCCAGCAGCCCAACTAGCTACCAAGAGACCCAGTACTTC
CDR3aa: CASSPTSYQETQYF

v_gene: TRBV9
d_gene: TRBD2
abundance: NA
len: 15
j_gene: TRBJ2-5
CDR3nt: TGTGCCAGCAGCGTAGTGGGAGGGGAGACGGAGACCCAGTACTTC
CDR3aa: CASSVVGGETETQYF

v_gene: TRBV2
d_gene: NA
abundance: NA
len: 12
j_gene: TRBJ2-3
CDR3nt: TGTGCCAGCTCCAGGGGCACAGATACGCAGTATTTT
CDR3aa: CASSRGTDTQYF

v_gene: TRBV30
d_gene: NA
abundance: NA
len: 12
j_gene: TRBJ1-3
CDR3nt: TGTGCCTGGAGTGGACAGGGAAACACCATATATTTT
CDR3aa: CAWSGQGNTIYF

v_gene: TRBV24-1
d_gene: NA
abundance: once
len: 14
j_gene: TRBJ2-1
CDR3nt: TGTGCCACCAGTGCCAGGCTGGGGGCGAATGAGCAGTTCTTC
CDR3aa: CATSARLGANEQFF

v_gene: TRBV9
d_gene: NA
abundance: NA
len: 15
j_gene: TRBJ2-5
CDR3nt: TGTGCCAGCAGCGCCTTGACAGGAGCTCCCGAGACCCAGTACTTC
CDR3aa: CASSALTGAPETQYF

v_gene: TRBV6-2/TRBV6-3
d_gene: TRBD1
abundance: few
len: 14
j_gene: TRBJ1-5
CDR3nt: TGTGCCAGCAGTTACGTCAGGGGGCATCAGCCCCAGCATTTT
CDR3aa: CASSYVRGHQPQHF

v_gene: TRBV29-1
d_gene: NA
abundance: NA
len: 13
j_gene: TRBJ2-6
CDR3nt: TGCAGCGTTGTCGAGCCTGGGGCCAACGTCCTGACTTTC
CDR3aa: CSVVEPGANVLTF

v_gene: TRBV18
d_gene: TRBD1
abundance: NA
len: 14
j_gene: TRBJ1-4
CDR3nt: TGTGCCAGCTCACCAGACAGGGGTGGCGAAAAACTGTTTTTT
CDR3aa: CASSPDRGGEKLFF

v_gene: TRBV6-6
d_gene: TRBD1
abundance: NA
len: 16
j_gene: TRBJ1-2
CDR3nt: TGTGCCAGCAGTCCCCTCCGGGACAGGGCTAACTATGGCTACACCTTC
CDR3aa: CASSPLRDRANYGYTF

v_gene: TRBV7-9
d_gene: TRBD1
abundance: NA
len: 14
j_gene: TRBJ1-2
CDR3nt: TGTGCCAGCAGCTGGGGACAGTTCATTTATGGCTACACCTTC
CDR3aa: CASSWGQFIYGYTF

v_gene: TRBV7-6
d_gene: TRBD2
abundance: NA
len: 15
j_gene: TRBJ2-2
CDR3nt: TGTGCCAGCAGATTGGCGGGAGAGCTAGCCGGGGAGCTGTTTTTT
CDR3aa: CASRLAGELAGELFF

v_gene: TRBV25-1
d_gene: TRBD1
abundance: NA
len: 17
j_gene: TRBJ2-1
CDR3nt: TGTGCCAGCAGTGACGGTCTTGGGACAGGGGGCCATAATGAGCAGTTCTTC
CDR3aa: CASSDGLGTGGHNEQFF

v_gene: TRBV5-1
d_gene: TRBD1
abundance: NA
len: 20
j_gene: TRBJ2-2
CDR3nt: TGCGCCAGCAGCATTCCCCGGGACAGGGGGGTTTTTGGGAACACCGGGGAGCTGTTTTTT
CDR3aa: CASSIPRDRGVFGNTGELFF

v_gene: TRBV2
d_gene: NA
abundance: NA
len: 14
j_gene: TRBJ1-1
CDR3nt: TGTGCCAGCAGTGAGGGGGGGTTAGGCACTGAAGCTTTCTTT
CDR3aa: CASSEGGLGTEAFF

v_gene: TRBV10-2
d_gene: TRBD1
abundance: NA
len: 17
j_gene: TRBJ1-3
CDR3nt: TGCGCCAGCAGGGCTCCCGGGACAGGGGATTCTGGAAACACCATATATTTT
CDR3aa: CASRAPGTGDSGNTIYF

v_gene: TRBV5-1
d_gene: TRBD2
abundance: NA
len: 14
j_gene: TRBJ2-2
CDR3nt: TGCGCCAGCACTAGCGGGAGATGGCTGGGGGAGCTGTTTTTT
CDR3aa: CASTSGRWLGELFF

v_gene: TRBV27
d_gene: NA
abundance: NA
len: 12
j_gene: TRBJ1-6
CDR3nt: TGTGCCAGCAGTTTGGGGCCATCCCCCCTCCACTTT
CDR3aa: CASSLGPSPLHF

v_gene: TRBV5-1
d_gene: TRBD1
abundance: NA
len: 13
j_gene: TRBJ1-2
CDR3nt: TGCGCCAACAGGCAACAGGGGACGTATGGCTACACCTTC
CDR3aa: CANRQQGTYGYTF

v_gene: TRBV11-2
d_gene: TRBD2
abundance: NA
len: 17
j_gene: TRBJ2-1
CDR3nt: TGTGCCAGCAGCCCTTTAGCCGGGACTAGCGGTTACAATGAGCAGTTCTTC
CDR3aa: CASSPLAGTSGYNEQFF

v_gene: TRBV3-1/TRBV3-2
d_gene: TRBD1
abundance: NA
len: 15
j_gene: TRBJ2-5
CDR3nt: TGTGCCAGCAGCCATGTGGACAGGGGAGGGGAGACCCAGTACTTC
CDR3aa: CASSHVDRGGETQYF

v_gene: TRBV27
d_gene: NA
abundance: NA
len: 17
j_gene: TRBJ1-5
CDR3nt: TGTGCCAGCAGACTAACCGCGGGGCCTTATAGCAATCAGCCCCAGCATTTT
CDR3aa: CASRLTAGPYSNQPQHF

v_gene: TRBV11-3
d_gene: NA
abundance: NA
len: 17
j_gene: TRBJ2-5
CDR3nt: TGTGCCAGCAGCTTAGGACCCCAGGGCCTAAGATCGGAGACCCAGTACTTC
CDR3aa: CASSLGPQGLRSETQYF

v_gene: TRBV5-1
d_gene: NA
abundance: once
len: 15
j_gene: TRBJ2-2
CDR3nt: TGCGCCAGCAGCCTGGGGACAACGAACACCGGGGAGCTGTTTTTT
CDR3aa: CASSLGTTNTGELFF

v_gene: TRBV9
d_gene: TRBD1
abundance: many
len: 13
j_gene: TRBJ2-7
CDR3nt: TGTGCCAGCAGCGGACAGGGGGCGTACGAGCAGTACTTC
CDR3aa: CASSGQGAYEQYF

v_gene: TRBV30
d_gene: NA
abundance: NA
len: 16
j_gene: TRBJ2-5
CDR3nt: TGTGCCTGGAGTGTAGGTACGGCGGAAACCCAAGAGACCCAGTACTTC
CDR3aa: CAWSVGTAETQETQYF

v_gene: TRBV7-6
d_gene: TRBD2
abundance: NA
len: 15
j_gene: TRBJ2-1
CDR3nt: TGTGCCAGCAGCGCTACCAGCGGGACTTACAATGAGCAGTTCTTC
CDR3aa: CASSATSGTYNEQFF

v_gene: TRBV19
d_gene: NA
abundance: NA
len: 15
j_gene: TRBJ1-1
CDR3nt: TGTGCCAGTAGTCCCCCCTTATTGAGGAACACTGAAGCTTTCTTT
CDR3aa: CASSPPLLRNTEAFF

v_gene: TRBV3-1/TRBV3-2
d_gene: TRBD2
abundance: once
len: 17
j_gene: TRBJ2-7
CDR3nt: TGTGCCAGCAGCCAAGATATGAGGCTAGCGGCCTCCTACGAGCAGTACTTC
CDR3aa: CASSQDMRLAASYEQYF

v_gene: TRBV20-1
d_gene: NA
abundance: few
len: 11
j_gene: TRBJ1-3
CDR3nt: TGCAGTGCCGAACGGGGAAACACCATATATTTT
CDR3aa: CSAERGNTIYF

v_gene: TRBV10-3
d_gene: NA
abundance: NA
len: 12
j_gene: TRBJ2-7
CDR3nt: TGTGCCATCAGTGAGAACGGGTACGAGCAGTACTTC
CDR3aa: CAISENGYEQYF

v_gene: TRBV5-1
d_gene: NA
abundance: NA
len: 14
j_gene: TRBJ1-2
CDR3nt: TGCGCCAGCAGCTTGAGACCGGAGCCATATGGCTACACCTTC
CDR3aa: CASSLRPEPYGYTF

v_gene: TRBV14
d_gene: TRBD2
abundance: NA
len: 17
j_gene: TRBJ2-1
CDR3nt: TGTGCCAGCAGCGGCCGGGGACTAGCGGTCTCCTACAATGAGCAGTTCTTC
CDR3aa: CASSGRGLAVSYNEQFF

v_gene: TRBV7-2
d_gene: TRBD1
abundance: few
len: 15
j_gene: TRBJ1-2
CDR3nt: TGTGCCAGCAGCCCGAGGACAGGGGCTAACTATGGCTACACCTTC
CDR3aa: CASSPRTGANYGYTF

v_gene: TRBV7-9
d_gene: TRBD1
abundance: NA
len: 13
j_gene: TRBJ1-2
CDR3nt: TGTGCCAGCAGTCTGGGACAGGACTCTAGCTACACCTTC
CDR3aa: CASSLGQDSSYTF

v_gene: TRBV7-3
d_gene: TRBD2
abundance: NA
len: 15
j_gene: TRBJ2-1
CDR3nt: TGTGCCAGCAGCTACCCCGGGACTACTTACAATGAGCAGTTCTTC
CDR3aa: CASSYPGTTYNEQFF

v_gene: TRBV19
d_gene: TRBD1
abundance: NA
len: 14
j_gene: TRBJ1-5
CDR3nt: TGTGCCAGTAGTGTCAACAGGGGTGGACAGCCCCAGCATTTT
CDR3aa: CASSVNRGGQPQHF

v_gene: TRBV4-2
d_gene: TRBD1
abundance: NA
len: 16
j_gene: TRBJ2-7
CDR3nt: TGTGCCAGCAGCCAAGTGGGGACAGGGGGGTCCTACGAGCAGTACTTC
CDR3aa: CASSQVGTGGSYEQYF

v_gene: TRBV5-4
d_gene: NA
abundance: NA
len: 14
j_gene: TRBJ2-3
CDR3nt: TGTGCCACCCCAGGCGACCCGAGCACAGATACGCAGTATTTT
CDR3aa: CATPGDPSTDTQYF

v_gene: TRBV19
d_gene: TRBD2
abundance: NA
len: 14
j_gene: TRBJ2-7
CDR3nt: TGTGCCAGTGCCCGAGGACTAGCGGCCTACGAGCAGTACTTC
CDR3aa: CASARGLAAYEQYF

v_gene: TRBV2
d_gene: TRBD1
abundance: NA
len: 14
j_gene: TRBJ1-5
CDR3nt: TGTGCCAGCAGTGACGACAGGGCGCGGCAGCCCCAGCATTTT
CDR3aa: CASSDDRARQPQHF

v_gene: TRBV7-8
d_gene: TRBD1
abundance: few
len: 16
j_gene: TRBJ1-6
CDR3nt: TGTGCCAGCAGCTTAAGAGCAGGGGGCGATAGTTCACCCCTCCACTTT
CDR3aa: CASSLRAGGDSSPLHF

v_gene: TRBV19
d_gene: TRBD2
abundance: NA
len: 15
j_gene: TRBJ2-1
CDR3nt: TGTGCCAGTAGCCCAAGCGGGAGCTCCTACAATGAGCAGTTCTTC
CDR3aa: CASSPSGSSYNEQFF

v_gene: TRBV10-1
d_gene: NA
abundance: NA
len: 11
j_gene: TRBJ2-7
CDR3nt: TGCGCCAGCAGTGTAGACTACGAGCAGTACTTC
CDR3aa: CASSVDYEQYF

v_gene: TRBV6-6
d_gene: NA
abundance: NA
len: 16
j_gene: TRBJ2-1
CDR3nt: TGTGCCAGCAGCCCGGGGAGCGGAAGCTCCTACAATGAGCAGTTCTTC
CDR3aa: CASSPGSGSSYNEQFF

v_gene: TRBV11-2
d_gene: NA
abundance: NA
len: 13
j_gene: TRBJ2-3
CDR3nt: TGTGCCAGCAGCTTAGTTGAGCGGAATACGCAGTATTTT
CDR3aa: CASSLVERNTQYF

v_gene: TRBV6-5
d_gene: TRBD2
abundance: NA
len: 14
j_gene: TRBJ2-1
CDR3nt: TGTGCCAGCAGTTTAGCGGGGGGATACAATGAGCAGTTCTTC
CDR3aa: CASSLAGGYNEQFF

v_gene: TRBV7-8
d_gene: NA
abundance: few
len: 16
j_gene: TRBJ1-4
CDR3nt: TGTGCCAGCAGCTTAGCTGGCGGCAGAACTAATGAAAAACTGTTTTTT
CDR3aa: CASSLAGGRTNEKLFF

v_gene: TRBV11-2
d_gene: TRBD1
abundance: NA
len: 15
j_gene: TRBJ2-4
CDR3nt: TGTGCCAGCAGCCTAGGGTCGAGACAGGGGGACATTCAGTACTTC
CDR3aa: CASSLGSRQGDIQYF

v_gene: TRBV5-1
d_gene: NA
abundance: few
len: 14
j_gene: TRBJ1-5
CDR3nt: TGCGCCAGCAGCCCCTTGGGCAAGGATCAGCCCCAGCATTTT
CDR3aa: CASSPLGKDQPQHF

v_gene: TRBV28
d_gene: TRBD1
abundance: NA
len: 17
j_gene: TRBJ1-5
CDR3nt: TGTGCCAGCAGTTCCCAGACAGGGGGAATGGGCAATCAGCCCCAGCATTTT
CDR3aa: CASSSQTGGMGNQPQHF

v_gene: TRBV6-5
d_gene: NA
abundance: NA
len: 16
j_gene: TRBJ2-2
CDR3nt: TGTGCCAGCAGTTACCAGACTGGTTCGAACACCGGGGAGCTGTTTTTT
CDR3aa: CASSYQTGSNTGELFF